The entry below gives a single T cell receptor (beta chain) sequence along with its context. No cognate antigen has been identified for it. Within one base of it there is no much larger clone, and no base qualities were kept. Including the terminal cysteine and phenylalanine, the CDR3 comprises 15 residues. Just CDR3 DNA is preserved here, 45 bases in frame from base 1. This sample is part of a study of blood T cells in healthy people across ages (dated by TCRdb to the mid-2010s). For the study in its entirety: In model experiments, roughly one uniquely barcoded TCR beta cDNA molecule per two T cells was captured by template switching. The study measured age-related changes in TCR beta repertoire diversity using deep sequencing normalized with unique cDNA molecular identifiers. The donors were divided into four age groups: young (average roughly 15 years), middle-aged (almost 40), aged (approximately 64) and long-lived (more than 75). To avoid experimental bias, donors of different ages were randomly spread across the sequencing lanes. For two donors (one aged 18 to 29 and one aged 80 or older), the study analyzed two additional independent replicas of 1 million unique cDNA reads from the same blood draw.

The study at large found these results: Compared with the aged group, the long-lived group had more naive CD4+ T cells, fewer expanded clones and increased TCR diversity, suggesting age selection. Conclusive comparison of naive and antigen-experienced compartments was prevented by the profiling of bulk unsorted PBMCs. The percentage of naive T cells measured by flow cytometry correlated strongly with observed TCR beta diversity. Because the CMV infection status of the donors was unknown, age-related changes in expanded clonotypes may potentially have been confounded. As age increased, observed TCR beta diversity per million T cells dropped in a roughly linear way, and a significant reduction was already evident by age around 41. Estimates of total diversity based on one million sequenced T cells were considered lower bounds and underestimates.

Library method: 5' RACE. Sequencing was performed on an Illumina HiSeq 2500. The second PCR ran for about 7 to 11 cycles and used a J-beta primer mix along with a sample-barcoded 5' primer. A unique molecular identifier was introduced onto each TCR beta cDNA molecule by a template-switch 5' adaptor carrying 12 random nucleotides. Each sample yielded at least 2.5 million CDR3-containing paired-end reads. First-strand cDNA was synthesized from all RNA with the Mint cDNA synthesis kit, primed by a TRBC-specific oligonucleotide. Following uracil-DNA glycosylase treatment, a first 18-cycle PCR with universal primers M1SS and BC2_uni_R was performed on all cDNA. The published analysis was carried out like this. For normalization, 1 million high-quality reads were randomly selected from each sample, with every read carrying a distinct molecular identifier. Reads with shared molecular identifiers were discarded instead of being binned into consensus sequences. MiTCR, run with a Q25 quality threshold and the strictest error-elimination algorithm, handled CDR3 identification, clonotype clustering and error correction. Lower-bound total TCR beta diversity was estimated with a nonparametric unseen species model using Euler transformation. TCRdb took the public reads, trimmed them with fastp at Q25, ran MiXCR for clone calling and kept in-frame beta chains. One record per CDR3 amino acid sequence lists the most common genes and DNA. TCRdb, not the authors, supplied the V and J calls. A total of 700,000 to 850,000 distinct CDR3 sequences appear in this sample, about 37% of them only once. Of the sample, roughly 13% falls within the top ten clones.

Donors were 40 or so systemically healthy Caucasian individuals from Russia aged roughly 6 to 95 years. Each donor gave approximately 9.3 milliliters of peripheral blood, collected into EDTA-treated Vacutainer tubes. Ficoll-Paque density-gradient centrifugation was used to isolate PBMCs, with at least 6 million per sample. Trizol reagent was used to extract total RNA from PBMCs, with at least 5 micrograms per sample. The percentages of naive CD45RAhigh/CD27high T cells were determined by flow cytometry on a PBMC aliquot from every donor. Sequenced sample: blood. This receptor was taken from a man younger than 35 in good health. The chain was built from TRBV12-3 or TRBV12-4 and TRBJ2-4; the D gene is perhaps TRBD2, on 5 matching bases. The DNA end lines up better with TRBJ2-7; the J call may be wrong. The CDR3 has the sequence CASSSRGSRAYEQYF. The nucleotides read TGTGCCAGCAGTTCCCGGGGTAGCCGTGCCTACGAGCAGTACTTC.